This entry describes one T cell receptor beta chain. From germline, CDR1 is KGHDR and CDR2 SFDVKD. The CDR3 spans 17 residues. V lost 1 base to trimming and J lost 2 bases; unmatched junction nucleotides: 6. This entry comes from a study of blood T cell repertoires in COVID-19. Study information: Sample material is recorded as cDNA or gDNA derived from T cells, B-cell-depleted T cells, or PBMCs.

TCRdb's table, derived via immunoSEQ multiplex PCR, lists solely in-frame clones and lacks some. The repertoire consists of 110,000 to 150,000 clones, with 70% to 90% occurring once and the leading ten covering approximately 4.5%. The receptor comes from a man aged 45-60 years who had recovered from COVID-19. The specimen sequenced was PBMCs or T cells enriched from blood (not recorded which). The rearrangement uses TRBV24-1 and TRBJ2-2, with TRBD1 matching over 7 bases. In DNA form, the CDR3 reads TGTGCCACCAGTGATTTAGAGACAGGGCTTAACACCGGGGAGCTGTTTTTT. Amino acid sequence: CATSDLETGLNTGELFF.